Listed below are T cell receptor beta chains from one sample, sequenced in a study of cytomegalovirus exposure and HLA in healthy donors. Profiled with immunoSEQ multiplex PCR; TCRdb holds only in-frame clones, not every one. The data contain some 110,000 clones, 79% of them seen just once; the ten biggest clones take up 2.5% to 3%. The sequencing sample was made of PBMCs. All receptors derive from a woman aged 18-35 years in good health and CMV-seropositive. The CDR3 runs from the conserved cysteine through the conserved F or W. D genes are given only for firm matches. Not all rows give a size; the values are once, few, many and, for expanded clones, a class.

v_gene,j_gene,d_gene,len,abundance,CDR3nt,CDR3aa
TRBV6-1,TRBJ2-2,NA,13,NA,TGTGCCAGCATTTGGCAGAACACCGGGGAGCTGTTTTTT,CASIWQNTGELFF
TRBV5-6,TRBJ1-1,NA,15,once,TGTGCCAGCAGCTATCCCGGTGCGGGGGACACTGAAGCTTTCTTT,CASSYPGAGDTEAFF
TRBV5-5,TRBJ1-4,NA,13,few,TGTGCCAGCAGGCTGCGGACTAATGAAAAACTGTTTTTT,CASRLRTNEKLFF
TRBV23-1,TRBJ2-2,TRBD2,18,NA,TGCGCCAGCAGTCAAGCGGGGGTGACAAGAATTAACACCGGGGAGCTGTTTTTT,CASSQAGVTRINTGELFF
TRBV2,TRBJ2-3,TRBD2,16,NA,TGTGCCAGCAGTGTCTCTAGCGGGAGGGCATGGGATACGCAGTATTTT,CASSVSSGRAWDTQYF
TRBV23-1,TRBJ1-1,TRBD1,16,NA,TGCGCCAGCAGTCAATCGGGGTTAAGGGGGCACACTGAAGCTTTCTTT,CASSQSGLRGHTEAFF
TRBV19,TRBJ1-5,NA,13,few,TGTGCCAGTAGTATGGGCAGGGAACAGCCCCAGCATTTT,CASSMGREQPQHF
TRBV5-1,TRBJ1-1,TRBD1,15,NA,TGCGCCAGCAGCTTGGGAGGGGGCAAAGAAACTGAAGCTTTCTTT,CASSLGGGKETEAFF
TRBV6-1,TRBJ1-2,NA,13,NA,TGTGCCAGCACTGGGGGCGGACACTATGGCTACACCTTC,CASTGGGHYGYTF
TRBV30,TRBJ2-2,TRBD2,18,NA,TGTGCCTGGAGTCTTAAACGTATGCGGGAGACCTGGTTGGGGGAGCTGTTTTTT,CAWSLKRMRETWLGELFF
TRBV6-1,TRBJ2-7,TRBD2,14,NA,TGTGCCAGCAGTCCTACCCGGGAGGGGTACGAGCAGTACTTC,CASSPTREGYEQYF
TRBV6-1,TRBJ2-5,TRBD2,15,NA,TGTGCCAGCAGCCTAAATAGCGGGCAGAAAGAGACCCAGTACTTC,CASSLNSGQKETQYF
TRBV5-1,TRBJ1-5,NA,15,NA,TGTGCCAGCAGCTTAGCCGGGACAAGCAATCAGCCCCAGCATTTT,CASSLAGTSNQPQHF
TRBV10-3,TRBJ1-4,TRBD1,20,NA,TGTGCCATCAGTGAGTTCATTCCGGGGGACAGGGGATATGGCGATGAAAAACTGTTTTTT,CAISEFIPGDRGYGDEKLFF
TRBV6-1,TRBJ2-7,TRBD1,15,NA,TGTGCCAGCAGGGGCGGACAGGGGCGAACCTACGAGCAGTACTTC,CASRGGQGRTYEQYF
TRBV15,TRBJ2-7,TRBD2,15,NA,TGTGCCACCAGCCTCGACCCACTAGCGGGAAACGAGCAGTACTTC,CATSLDPLAGNEQYF
TRBV7-3,TRBJ2-1,TRBD2,14,few,TGTGCCAGCAGAGGGACTAGCGGGAGAGATGAGCAGTTCTTC,CASRGTSGRDEQFF
TRBV10-3,TRBJ2-7,NA,13,NA,TGTGCCATCAGAGGTAGTATAGGGGTTGAGCAGTACTTC,CAIRGSIGVEQYF
TRBV25-1,TRBJ1-4,NA,14,few,TGTGCCAGCAGTGAATTCACCGCGAATGAAAAACTGTTTTTT,CASSEFTANEKLFF
TRBV6-5,TRBJ1-1,NA,14,NA,TGTGCCAGCAGTTCATACTTGAGGGACACTGAAGCTTTCTTT,CASSSYLRDTEAFF
TRBV5-1,TRBJ1-2,NA,15,once,TGCGCCAGCAGCTTTGGGAGGTCGGCAGTCTATGGCTACACCTTC,CASSFGRSAVYGYTF
TRBV2,TRBJ2-1,NA,15,few,TGTGCCAGCAGTAAACTAGTTGCCTCCTACAATGAGCAGTTCTTC,CASSKLVASYNEQFF
TRBV6-1,TRBJ1-1,TRBD1,14,NA,TGTGCCAGCGGAACCGGACAGGGGGTGGCTGAAGCTTTCTTT,CASGTGQGVAEAFF
TRBV6-5,TRBJ1-1,NA,12,NA,TGTGCCAGTGGACAGCCGAACACTGAAGCTTTCTTT,CASGQPNTEAFF
TRBV4-1,TRBJ1-5,TRBD1,15,NA,TGCGCCAGCAGCCGCGATACAGGGGGCAACCAGCCCCAGCATTTT,CASSRDTGGNQPQHF
TRBV6-1,TRBJ2-5,NA,17,NA,TGTGCCAGCAGTGAAGGGGCCTTATTTACTTACCAAGAGACCCAGTACTTC,CASSEGALFTYQETQYF
TRBV19,TRBJ2-3,TRBD2,15,NA,TGTGCCAGTAGTATGCCGGGACTAACTACAGATACGCAGTATTTT,CASSMPGLTTDTQYF
TRBV7-9,TRBJ2-7,NA,14,few,TGTGCCAGCAGCTCTACGGGAACGGGCTACGAGCAGTACTTC,CASSSTGTGYEQYF
TRBV6-5,TRBJ1-5,TRBD1,14,NA,TGTGCCAGCAGTTACAGGGGGCGAGGACAGCCCCAGCATTTT,CASSYRGRGQPQHF
TRBV4-1,TRBJ2-3,NA,16,NA,TGCGCCAGCAGCCAAGGATTGTGGGAGAGTTTAGATACGCAGTATTTT,CASSQGLWESLDTQYF
TRBV5-1,TRBJ1-1,TRBD1,15,NA,TGCGCCAGCAGCTTGCACCAGGGGGTGAACACTGAAGCTTTCTTT,CASSLHQGVNTEAFF
TRBV4-1,TRBJ2-7,NA,14,NA,TGCGCCAGCAGCCAAGTCAGGCAGTTCTACGAGCAGTACTTC,CASSQVRQFYEQYF
TRBV11-2,TRBJ1-4,NA,14,NA,TGTGCCAGCGCCGGAGGTGGATTTAATGAAAAACTGTTTTTT,CASAGGGFNEKLFF
TRBV28,TRBJ1-2,NA,13,NA,TGTGCCAGCAGTTTAGGACAGAACTATGGCTACACCTTC,CASSLGQNYGYTF
TRBV19,TRBJ1-5,TRBD1,13,NA,TGTGCCAGCCGGACAGGGGCTTATCAGCCCCAGCATTTT,CASRTGAYQPQHF
TRBV19,TRBJ1-2,NA,14,once,TGTGCCAGTAGTATCGGAGGGTCTGGGGGTGGCTACACCTTC,CASSIGGSGGGYTF
TRBV19,TRBJ2-2,TRBD1,14,NA,TGTGCCAGTAGTATACAGGGGGAAACCGGGGAGCTGTTTTTT,CASSIQGETGELFF
TRBV6-5,TRBJ2-1,TRBD2,15,NA,TGTGCCAGCAGTTACTCCAGCGGGAGGAACAGTGAGCAGTTCTTC,CASSYSSGRNSEQFF
TRBV30,TRBJ2-7,TRBD1,14,NA,TGTGCCTGGAAGGGACAGGGGGGCTCCTACGAGCAGTACTTC,CAWKGQGGSYEQYF
TRBV2,TRBJ1-1,NA,12,NA,TGTGCCAGCAGTGAAGATCGGTCTGAAGCTTTCTTT,CASSEDRSEAFF
TRBV11-2,TRBJ2-7,TRBD1,15,few,TGTGCCAGCAGCTTAGAACGGGACAGAGCCTACGAGCAGTACTTC,CASSLERDRAYEQYF
TRBV2,TRBJ2-5,TRBD1,12,NA,TGTGCCCTAGGGACAGTCCAAGAGACCCAGTACTTC,CALGTVQETQYF
TRBV7-3,TRBJ2-3,TRBD2,18,once,TGTGCCAGCAGCTCTACCGGACTAGCGGGAGGGCCAGGGGATACGCAGTATTTT,CASSSTGLAGGPGDTQYF
TRBV4-2,TRBJ2-5,TRBD2,16,few,TGTGCCAGCAGCTTTTCCTCTAGCGGGAGAGGCGAGACCCAGTACTTC,CASSFSSSGRGETQYF
TRBV14,TRBJ1-2,NA,15,NA,TGTGCCAGCAGCCCCTATTGGAGCGCGGACTATGGCTACACCTTC,CASSPYWSADYGYTF
TRBV5-1,TRBJ2-7,TRBD2,16,NA,TGCGCCAGCAGCGAACCGACTAGCGGGAGATGGGACGAGCAGTACTTC,CASSEPTSGRWDEQYF
TRBV6-5,TRBJ1-5,TRBD1,15,few,TGTGCCAGCAGTCAGACAGGGGCGGGCAATCAGCCCCAGCATTTT,CASSQTGAGNQPQHF